Below are 27 T cell receptor beta chains sequenced from a single sample in a study of T cell responses to AZD1222 COVID-19 vaccine. The method was immunoSEQ multiplex PCR; TCRdb's version includes in-frame clones alone and lacks a portion of them. The repertoire holds approximately 150,000 clones, with roughly 87% as singletons. The sequences come from peripheral blood, collected 28 days after the second AZD1222 dose. The receptor source for this set is an adult who received the AZD1222 COVID-19 vaccine.

The V and J genes are TRBV19 and TRBJ2-1, with no clear D. The CDR3 consists of 16 residues. Trimming removed 7 bases from V and 6 bases from J, with 22 bases in between. Germline V gives CDR1 LNHDA, CDR2 SQIVND (reference sequence). CDR3 sequence reads: CASNGNTARNSNEQFF. CDR3 DNA sequence: TGTGCCAGTAACGGTAATACAGCACGAAATTCCAATGAGCAGTTCTTC. The whole variable domain, filled in from reference TRBV19 and TRBJ2-1, reads DGGITQSPKYLFRKEGQNVTLSCEQNLNHDAMYWYRQDPGQGLRLIYYSQIVNDFQKGDIAEGYSVSREKKESFPLTVTSAQKNPTAFYLCASNGNTARNSNEQFFGPGTRLTVL.

V gene TRBV19 combines with J gene TRBJ2-1; D unresolved. Germline CDR1 and CDR2: LNHDA and SQIVND (reference sequence). The CDR3 contains 14 residues. V was shortened by 6 bases and J by 1 base, with 10 bases between the two germline ends. The CDR3: CASSDQASYNEQFF. CDR3 bases: TGTGCCAGTAGCGACCAAGCTTCCTACAATGAGCAGTTCTTC.

J is TRBJ2-2 and V is TRBV9, with D perhaps TRBD2 (7 bases). The CDR3 has 15 residues. V was pared by 3 bases and J by 1 base, with 10 bases between. Per germline, CDR1 SGDLS and CDR2 YYNGEE. The DNA of the CDR3 is TGTGCCAGCAGCGCGGGGGGACAGAACACCGGGGAGCTGTTTTTT. Protein product: CASSAGGQNTGELFF.

This chain connects TRBV4-3 to TRBJ2-2; the D gene could be TRBD1 or TRBD2 (6 bases each). V lost 6 bases to trimming and J lost 6 bases, with 8 bases between them. CDR3 length: 12 residues. The germline CDR1 and CDR2 sequences are LGHNA and YSLEER. The CDR3 spells CASRRGAGELFF. The CDR3 DNA follows: TGCGCCAGCAGAAGGGGGGCCGGGGAGCTGTTTTTT.

The rearrangement joins TRBV5-8 to TRBJ1-4; D not certain. V was clipped by 7 bases and J by 4 bases, with 11 bases between them. The CDR3 extends over 13 amino acids. The germline CDR1 and CDR2 sequences are SGHTS and YDEGEE. For the CDR3, the DNA is TGTGCCAGCCCCCGAGCGATTAATGAAAAACTGTTTTTT. This sequence encodes CASPRAINEKLFF.

The J gene is TRBJ2-3, the V gene TRBV5-8; tentatively, D is TRBD1 (5 bases). The V gene's germline CDR1 is SGHTS and CDR2 YDEGEE. The CDR3 consists of 15 residues. The V end was cut by 2 bases, the J end by 6 bases, with 16 bases between. Here the CDR3 DNA reads TGTGCCAGCAGCTTTCAATCAGGGAATATGGATACGCAGTATTTT. This encodes CASSFQSGNMDTQYF. The entire variable domain, with the rest obtained from reference TRBV5-8 and TRBJ2-3, is as follows: EAGVTQSPTHLIKTRGQQATLRCSPISGHTSVYWYQQALGLGLQFLLWYDEGEERNRGNFPPRFSGRQFPNYSSELNVNALELEDSALYLCASSFQSGNMDTQYFGPGTRLTVL.

V usage is TRBV6-5 and J usage is TRBJ1-2, with D maybe TRBD1 (6 bases). The germline gives CDR1 MNHEY, CDR2 SVGAGI. Deletions cut 8 bases from V and 1 base from J, with 17 bases between. The CDR3 is 15 amino acids. CDR3 in amino acids: CASPFPGQLNYGYTF. The CDR3 DNA follows: TGTGCCAGCCCCTTCCCCGGACAGCTTAACTATGGCTACACCTTC.

This sequence joins TRBV5-4 and TRBJ1-4; 8 bases agree with TRBD1. Germline loops: CDR1 SGHNT, CDR2 YYREEE (reference sequence). J gave up 6 bases and V 0 bases, and 4 bases lay outside the gene matches. The CDR3 totals 15 residues. The CDR3 DNA follows: TGTGCCAGCAGCTTGGGGGGGACAGGTGATGAAAAACTGTTTTTT. Amino acid sequence: CASSLGGTGDEKLFF.

V and J are TRBV5-1 and TRBJ1-2; 10 positions agree with TRBD1. Germline CDR1 and CDR2: SGHRS and YFSETQ. The trim removed 4 bases at V and 3 bases at J, leaving 3 bases unmatched. The CDR3 has 14 amino acids. CDR3 residues: CASSRQGADYGYTF. The CDR3 nucleotides are TGCGCCAGCAGCCGACAGGGGGCTGACTATGGCTACACCTTC.

V is TRBV28 and J is TRBJ2-7, with TRBD1 matching over 10 bases. V lost 2 bases to trimming and J lost 3 bases; unmatched junction nucleotides: 4. The CDR3 is made up of 15 amino acids. CDR1 is MDHEN, CDR2 SYDVKM, per germline. The CDR3 DNA follows: TGTGCCAGCAGTTTAGGGTGGACAGGGGGCTACGAGCAGTACTTC. This gives the protein CASSLGWTGGYEQYF.

The chain couples TRBV5-1 to TRBJ1-2, with 11 bases matching TRBD1. This CDR3 has 17 residues. Trimming at V came to 4 bases and at J to 5 bases, leaving 13 bases not matched to a gene. Germline V CDR1 and CDR2: SGHRS, YFSETQ. CDR3 in DNA: TGCGCCAGCAGCCCCGGGAGGACAGGGGGCGAGGTTTATGGCTACACCTTC. Encoded protein: CASSPGRTGGEVYGYTF. The variable domain in full, completed from reference TRBV5-1 and TRBJ1-2, reads KAGVTQTPRYLIKTRGQQVTLSCSPISGHRSVSWYQQTPGQGLQFLFEYFSETQRNKGNFPGRFSGRQFSNSRSEMNVSTLELGDSALYLCASSPGRTGGEVYGYTFGSGTRLTVV.

This rearrangement joins TRBV18 to TRBJ2-7, with 7 nucleotides matching TRBD1. CDR1 is KGHSH and CDR2 is LQKENI in the germline V gene. J lost 3 bases, V lost 6 bases, and 11 bases had no gene match. The CDR3 consists of 15 residues. The CDR3 DNA reads TGTGCCAGCTCGAGCCGGGACAGACCTAACTACGAGCAGTACTTC. Translating gives CASSSRDRPNYEQYF.

V gene TRBV11-2 combines with J gene TRBJ2-1, with 9 bases fitting TRBD1. Germline V lookup: CDR1 SGHAT, CDR2 FQNNGV. V gave up 1 base and J gave up 4 bases; unmatched junction bases: 2. There are 15 residues in the CDR3. The CDR3 DNA is TGTGCCAGCAGCTTAGGACAGGGGGGGTACAATGAGCAGTTCTTC. It codes for CASSLGQGGYNEQFF.

This clone was observed a few times. The chain links TRBV2 to TRBJ2-7, with a tentative D call TRBD1 (6 bases). Trimming left V 1 base short and J 6 bases short, with 10 bases between. Germline V gene data show CDR1 as SNHLY and CDR2 as FYNNEI. This CDR3 has 13 residues. CDR3 in amino acids: CASSEGQDGEQYF. The CDR3 DNA follows: TGTGCCAGCAGTGAAGGACAGGATGGCGAGCAGTACTTC.

The genes are TRBV6-5 and TRBJ1-6; no clear D gene. The V end was cut by 6 bases, the J end by 7 bases, with 10 bases between. The germline V gene encodes CDR1 MNHEY and CDR2 SVGAGI. CDR3 length: 13 amino acids. Written as DNA, the CDR3 is TGTGCCAGCAGCCCGAGGCGAAATTCACCCCTCCACTTT. Amino acids: CASSPRRNSPLHF.

The chain recombines TRBV29-1 with TRBJ2-1; tentative D call: TRBD2 (6 bases). Between the trimmed V and J ends, which lost 3 bases and 6 bases, there was a span of 6 bases. The CDR3 length is 11 residues. Germline values: CDR1 SQVTM, CDR2 ANQGSEA. This CDR3 reads CSVERGNEQFF. CDR3 DNA: TGCAGCGTTGAGCGGGGCAATGAGCAGTTCTTC.

The genes are TRBV7-2 and TRBJ1-1; no clear D. The CDR3 contains 14 residues. Trimming cost V 1 base and J 0 bases, with 6 bases left between them. Per germline, CDR1 SGHTA and CDR2 FQGNSA. CDR3 DNA: TGTGCCAGCAGCTTAGGGCCTATGAACACTGAAGCTTTCTTT. This sequence encodes CASSLGPMNTEAFF.

The chain couples TRBV29-1 to TRBJ1-2; no reliable D call. The germline V gene encodes CDR1 SQVTM and CDR2 ANQGSEA. Trimming stripped 1 base from V and 2 bases from J, with 20 bases between. There are 17 residues in the CDR3. This chain's CDR3 is CSVEVLITEGQNYGYTF. CDR3 sequence (DNA): TGCAGCGTTGAAGTTTTAATTACCGAGGGCCAAAACTATGGCTACACCTTC.

The CDR3 DNA follows: TGTGCCAGCAGCCCCCTCGGACAGGTCGGTCCCCCTGGAAACACCATATATTTT. This translates into CASSPLGQVGPPGNTIYF. The V gene is TRBV5-5, the J gene TRBJ1-3; TRBD1 matches 7 bases. J lost 2 bases, V lost 4 bases, and 15 bases had no gene match. CDR3 length: 18 residues. The V gene's germline CDR1 is SGHKS and CDR2 YYEKEE (reference sequence).

The gene calls are TRBV5-4 and TRBJ1-3; tentatively, D is TRBD1 (5 bases). Per the germline V gene, CDR1 is SGHNT and CDR2 is YYREEE (reference sequence). Deletions cut 4 bases from V and 2 bases from J, with 10 bases between. The CDR3 runs to 14 residues. CDR3 protein: CASSPGLAGNTIYF. The CDR3 DNA sequence: TGTGCCAGCAGCCCAGGGTTGGCTGGAAACACCATATATTTT.

The chain couples TRBV5-4 to TRBJ2-3; D is perhaps TRBD2 (6 bases). CDR3 length equals 16 residues. Germline lookup yields CDR1 SGHNT and CDR2 YYREEE (reference sequence). The ends were cut back, 4 bases at V and 4 bases at J, with 19 bases in the middle. The CDR3 bases are TGTGCCAGCAGCCCCCCAGGGCGGAGGGATGCAGATACGCAGTATTTT. This sequence encodes CASSPPGRRDADTQYF. Combining the CDR3 with reference TRBV5-4 and TRBJ2-3 gives the whole variable domain ETGVTQSPTHLIKTRGQQVTLRCSSQSGHNTVSWYQQALGQGPQFIFQYYREEENGRGNFPPRFSGLQFPNYSSELNVNALELDDSALYLCASSPPGRRDADTQYFGPGTRLTVL.

A single count supports this clone. The rearrangement joins TRBV18 to TRBJ1-1; D may be TRBD1 (5 bases). There are 13 residues in the CDR3. CDR1 KGHSH and CDR2 LQKENI come from the germline V gene. With 6 bases removed from V and 1 base from J, the gap between germline ends came to 9 bases. CDR3 in DNA: TGTGCCAGCTCGGGGGACCAGAACACTGAAGCTTTCTTT. Protein product: CASSGDQNTEAFF.

This clone was counted once. V and J are TRBV5-1 and TRBJ2-7; the match to TRBD2 covers 10 bases. Germline V gene data show CDR1 as SGHRS and CDR2 as YFSETQ. The CDR3 runs 17 residues. Unmatched junction bases numbered 10, after V lost 4 bases and J lost 0 bases. In DNA, the CDR3 is TGCGCCAGCAGCCTCTCTGCGACTAGCGGGTCCTCCTACGAGCAGTACTTC. Its translation: CASSLSATSGSSYEQYF.

The chain has TRBV5-1 and TRBJ2-6, with D tentatively TRBD1 (7 bases). The CDR3 extends over 19 amino acids. Germline CDR1 reads SGHRS; CDR2 reads YFSETQ. The germline V and J ends were trimmed by 4 bases and 0 bases, with 20 bases remaining between them. The CDR3 nucleotides are TGCGCCAGCAGCCCGAGACAGGGACTCTATACCTCTGGGGCCAACGTCCTGACTTTC. Translated: CASSPRQGLYTSGANVLTF.

The rearrangement links TRBV11-3 to TRBJ1-1, with TRBD1 identical over 7 bases. CDR3 length equals 17 residues. Germline CDR1 and CDR2: SGHNT and YENEEA. The V and J ends lost 0 bases and 1 base, in that order; junction bases with no gene match: 8. The CDR3 region has the DNA TGTGCCAGCAGCTTAGAAAGCCTCAGGGGGACGAACACTGAAGCTTTCTTT. Translation gives CASSLESLRGTNTEAFF.

The chain employs TRBV29-1 and TRBJ2-1; TRBD2 might be the D (6 bases). The CDR3 extends over 14 amino acids. CDR1 and CDR2 from the germline V gene are SQVTM and ANQGSEA. V was clipped by 7 bases and J by 15 bases, with 28 bases between them. The CDR3 nucleotides read TGCAGCGCCGTCCCATACTCTGGAGGGAGTACGGCGTTCTTC. This sequence encodes CSAVPYSGGSTAFF.

The chain links TRBV28 to TRBJ1-2; tentatively, D is TRBD1 (5 bases). Trimming shortened V by 6 bases and J by 13 bases, and 24 bases separated the two germline ends. The length of the CDR3 is 14 residues. The germline gives CDR1 MDHEN, CDR2 SYDVKM. The CDR3 reads CASRNSPQRGDGTF. In nucleotides, the CDR3 is TGTGCCAGCAGGAACTCTCCCCAACGGGGGGACGGCACCTTC.